This record concerns one T cell receptor (beta chain) sequence. Its antigen remains unidentified. Mismatch with germline at one junction end may stem from a read error. The CDR3 is 15 amino acids. Germline CDR1 is SGHAT and CDR2 is FQNNGV. This sample was taken from a study of post-analysis software for immune sequencing data. The study's findings and limits: The five TRBV segments detected at higher frequency in patients than in controls included TRBV5-6, TRBV5-1 and TRBV20-1. F measure clustering grouped samples strongly by preparation batch. Multiple sclerosis patients showed significantly lower normalized Chao1 diversity than controls did.

Researchers reported that TCR beta cDNA libraries carried unique molecular identifiers. MiXCR, applied by TCRdb to the PCR reads, yields one record per CDR3 protein. The table records 350,000 to 500,000 distinct CDR3 sequences, 30% to 40% of them present only once. Sequencing was done on a sample of blood. This sequence joins TRBV11-2 and TRBJ2-6, with D possibly TRBD1 on 5 matching bases. The source is a girl between 2 and 10 years old with multiple sclerosis. CDR3 nucleotides: TGTGCCAGCAGCTTAGGGGCGCCTGGGGCCTACGTCCTGACTTTC. Amino acid sequence: CASSLGAPGAYVLTF. Combining the CDR3 with reference TRBV11-2 and TRBJ2-6 gives the whole variable domain EAGVAQSPRYKIIEKRQSVAFWCNPISGHATLYWYQQILGQGPKLLIQFQNNGVVDDSQLPKDRFSAERLKGVDSTLKIQPAKLEDSAVYLCASSLGAPGAYVLTFGAGSRLTVL.